This T cell receptor beta chain came from a study of shared clonotypes between healthy human individuals. Study in general: Two women and a few men aged 18 to 49 served as donors. Each donor's CD8 memory used one plate, CD8 naive two, each CD4 subset three.

With respect to this clone: Its antigen is not known.

With 5 bases clipped from V and 1 base from J, the junction kept 9 bases outside the gene matches. The CDR3 is 16 amino acids. Per germline, CDR1 SGHTA and CDR2 FQGTGA. The sorted-subset replicate PCRs were given roughly 190 ng DNA, which is 30,000 to 35,000 T cell genomes. Assay: immunoSEQ multiplex PCR; the TCRdb copy retains only in-frame clones and omits some. The table lists 1.6 million or so clones, less than 99% of them singletons, with about 0.4% in the top ten. Whole-study findings and limits: Clonotype sharing across four donors was observed for about 4.8% of naive CD4 clonotypes.

This chain uses TRBV7-3 with TRBJ2-3; TRBD2 agrees at 7 bases. The clonotype comes from a man aged 25-45 years in good health. The sequenced sample was naive CD4+ T cells sorted from blood. The subset: CD45RA+ positively selected. The CDR3 sequence is CASSPGQRGGTDTQYF. As DNA, the CDR3 is TGTGCCAGCAGCCCAGGGCAGCGGGGAGGCACAGATACGCAGTATTTT.